This TCR beta chain was captured in a study of T cells after yellow fever vaccination. Study-wide findings and caveats: Contaminating bulk clonotypes could be abundant in FACS-sorted repertoires. The appearance of a small share of clonotypes in both CD4 and CD8 compartments was observed.

5'RACE template switching produced TCR cDNA carrying a universal primer site and UMIs. TCRdb processed the 5' RACE reads anew with MiXCR; each CDR3 protein has one entry. The repertoire holds hundreds of thousands of distinct CDR3 sequences, with roughly 14% as singletons. Comment on this clonotype: Its matching antigen is unknown.

This CDR3 is built from 14 residues. CDR1 is MNHEY and CDR2 is SVGEGT in the germline V gene. Trimming left V 7 bases short and J 2 bases short, with 12 bases between. The specimen comprised PBMCs, sampled on the day of the yellow fever booster vaccination. The rearrangement joins TRBV6-2 or TRBV6-3 to TRBJ2-1; D is ambiguous. This TCR came from a man aged 25 to 40 who received the YFV17D yellow fever vaccine. This CDR3 is CASTPLNTYNEQFF. CDR3 in DNA: TGTGCCAGCACCCCCCTCAATACCTACAATGAGCAGTTCTTC.